A single sample is the source of the 16 T cell receptor beta chains below, sequenced in a study of blood T cell repertoires in COVID-19. TCRdb keeps only in-frame clones here, not all; method: immunoSEQ multiplex PCR. The data contain a few hundred thousand clones, 80% to 90% of them singletons. The sequencing sample was made of PBMCs or T cells enriched from blood (not recorded which). Receptors originate from a middle-aged woman with acute COVID-19.

The chain employs TRBV5-1 and TRBJ2-5, with 7 bases fitting TRBD1. The germline V gene has CDR1 SGHRS and CDR2 YFSETQ. The trim removed 4 bases at V and 5 bases at J, leaving 11 bases unmatched. There are 15 residues in the CDR3. The CDR3 DNA reads as TGCGCCAGCAGCAAGATGACAGGGAGTGAGGAGACCCAGTACTTC. This sequence encodes CASSKMTGSEETQYF.

The chain couples TRBV6-5 to TRBJ1-1; perhaps TRBD1 as D (6 bases). Deletions cut 6 bases from V and 11 bases from J, with 22 bases between. The CDR3 loop spans 14 amino acids. Germline CDR1 reads MNHEY; CDR2 reads SVGAGI. CDR3 coding DNA: TGTGCCAGCAGCAAACTTCGGGGGGCAGTTCAGGCTTTCTTT. Its translation is CASSKLRGAVQAFF.

J is TRBJ2-1 and V is TRBV5-4, with TRBD1 identical over 7 bases. CDR3 size: 14 residues. Germline CDR1 is SGHNT and CDR2 is YYREEE (reference sequence). J gave up 7 bases and V 4 bases, and 8 bases lay outside the gene matches. The chain's CDR3 is CASSHSGTANEQFF. DNA of the CDR3: TGTGCCAGCAGCCACTCCGGGACAGCTAATGAGCAGTTCTTC.

This clone was counted only a few times. The chain is built from TRBV7-3 and TRBJ2-2, with TRBD1 identical over 7 bases. V lost 5 bases, J lost 2 bases, and 14 bases stayed unmatched. The CDR3 consists of 18 residues. Germline V CDR1 and CDR2: SGHTA, FQGTGA. The CDR3 bases are TGTGCCAGCAGCCCCGTCATTCTACAGGGGCGAAACACCGGGGAGCTGTTTTTT. Its protein is CASSPVILQGRNTGELFF.

The chain recombines TRBV3-1 (or the pseudogene TRBV3-2) with TRBJ2-3; maybe TRBD2 (6 bases). The ends were cut back, 0 bases at V and 5 bases at J, with 15 bases in the middle. The CDR3 consists of 16 residues. Germline CDR1 and CDR2: LGHDT and YNNKEL (reference sequence). CDR3 in amino acids: CASSQDWRDSLDTQYF. The CDR3 nucleotides read TGTGCCAGCAGCCAAGACTGGCGGGATAGTCTAGATACGCAGTATTTT.

The gene calls are TRBV7-9 and TRBJ2-5, with D maybe TRBD2 (5 bases). The length of the CDR3 is 14 residues. Germline V CDR1 and CDR2: SEHNR, FQNEAQ (reference sequence). V was trimmed by 3 bases and J by 7 bases, leaving 15 bases between them. The CDR3: CASSFPDLRGTQYF. CDR3 coding DNA: TGTGCCAGCAGCTTTCCCGACCTCCGGGGGACCCAGTACTTC.

The J gene is TRBJ2-7, the V gene TRBV7-9; 7 bases are shared with TRBD2. This CDR3 is built from 15 residues. J gave up 2 bases and V 2 bases, and 6 bases lay outside the gene matches. CDR1 SEHNR and CDR2 FQNEAQ come from the germline V gene (reference sequence). The CDR3 sequence is CASSLKELAAYEQYF. In DNA, the CDR3 is TGTGCCAGCAGCTTAAAGGAGCTAGCGGCCTACGAGCAGTACTTC.

The chain recombines TRBV28 with TRBJ2-5, with D possibly matching TRBD2 (7 bases). CDR1 MDHEN and CDR2 SYDVKM come from the germline V gene. CDR3 length: 13 residues. V lost 6 bases, J lost 8 bases, and 16 bases lay in between. For the CDR3, the DNA is TGTGCCAGCAGCCCTGGGGGGGCCTCAACCCAGTACTTC. Protein sequence: CASSPGGASTQYF.

This clone has just a few counts. V gene TRBV6-5 combines with J gene TRBJ1-2, with a weak D call TRBD1 (6 bases). V was cut by 2 bases and J by 4 bases, with 14 bases left in between. Germline CDR1 MNHEY, CDR2 SVGAGI. CDR3 size: 15 residues. CDR3 protein: CASSYKGGVPYGYTF. The CDR3 coding sequence is TGTGCCAGCAGTTACAAGGGGGGGGTCCCCTATGGCTACACCTTC.

V is TRBV9 and J is TRBJ2-3, with D possibly being TRBD2 (6 bases). CDR1 is SGDLS, CDR2 YYNGEE, per germline. The length of the CDR3 is 13 residues. Trimming stripped 0 bases from V and 4 bases from J, with 6 bases between. The CDR3 bases are TGTGCCAGCAGCGTAGCGGGAGCAGATACGCAGTATTTT. Translated, it gives CASSVAGADTQYF.

The V gene is TRBV21-1, the J gene TRBJ1-1; the D call of TRBD1 is as the table states it, not checked on the DNA. TRBV21-1 is assigned pseudogene status. This CDR3 region has 15 residues. In nucleotides, the CDR3 is TGTGCCAGCAGCAATGCCCTCAGGGGCCGGGGTGAAGCTTTCTTT. Amino acid sequence: CASSNALRGRGEAFF.

The J gene is TRBJ1-5, the V gene TRBV7-2; TRBD1 is a possible D gene (5 bases). V was cut by 2 bases and J by 1 base, with 15 bases left in between. Germline CDR1 reads SGHTA; CDR2 reads FQGNSA. The CDR3 length is 17 residues. Written as DNA, the CDR3 is TGTGCCAGCAGCTTACACTCGACAGAATTGAGCAATCAGCCCCAGCATTTT. It translates to CASSLHSTELSNQPQHF.

This clone was found once. The chain employs TRBV10-3 and TRBJ2-1, with 7 bases lining up with TRBD1. V was clipped by 10 bases and J by 2 bases; unmatched bases: 8. The CDR3 extends over 14 amino acids. CDR1 is ENHRY and CDR2 is SYGVKD in the germline V gene. The DNA of the CDR3 is TGTGCCACAGCCCCCGGGACAGCCTACAATGAGCAGTTCTTC. This sequence encodes CATAPGTAYNEQFF.

The chain joins TRBV2 to TRBJ2-2; D remains ambiguous. The CDR3 sequence is 13 residues long. V was pared by 7 bases and J by 2 bases, with 8 bases between. Germline V gene data show CDR1 as SNHLY and CDR2 as FYNNEI. DNA of the CDR3: TGTGCCAGCACTGCGGTAAACACCGGGGAGCTGTTTTTT. This translates into CASTAVNTGELFF.

This chain joins TRBV10-3 and TRBJ1-1; 8 bases match TRBD1. The length of the CDR3 is 13 residues. Germline V gene data show CDR1 as ENHRY and CDR2 as SYGVKD. Trimming removed 3 bases from V and 5 bases from J; junction bases left unmatched: 2. The DNA of the CDR3 is TGTGCCATCAGTGATAGGACAGGGACTGAAGCTTTCTTT. Its translation: CAISDRTGTEAFF.

In DNA form, the CDR3 reads TGTGCCACCAGCAGGGGCAGGGAGGCCTACGAGCAGTACTTC. Protein sequence: CATSRGREAYEQYF. The V call is TRBV15, the J call TRBJ2-7, with a tentative D call TRBD2 (6 bases). The CDR3 is made up of 14 amino acids. Trimming took off 3 bases at V and 2 bases at J, with 11 bases between the two ends. Germline V gene lookup returns CDR1 LNHNV and CDR2 YYDKDF (reference sequence).